This TCR beta chain was sequenced for a study of beta chain features in type 1 diabetes. Looking at the study overall: Taken together, all samples contributed approximately 110,000,000 examined sorted cells. Study-level points and caveats: People with Type 1 diabetes carried modestly yet significantly shorter TCRB CDR3s in all four CD4+ subsets.

With respect to this clone: No antigen is known for it.

Per donor, one heparinised blood draw averaged about 116 mL. Expressed TCRB transcripts got sequenced, as all isolated RNA was reverse transcribed. Using immunoSEQ multiplex PCR, the repertoire was profiled, and TCRdb retains in-frame clones only, with some absent. The table includes around 650,000 clones, approximately 13% detected once. The sequencing sample was made of naive CD4+ T cells from blood. The source is a man aged 30-40 years with type 1 diabetes.

The DNA for the CDR3 is TGTGCCAGCAGCCTTGGGACAGTACTTTCCTCAGGGTATGGCTACACCTTC. Encoded protein: CASSLGTVLSSGYGYTF. V and J are TRBV7-8 and TRBJ1-2; 7 bases fit TRBD1. The J segment lost 5 bases and the V segment lost 5 bases, leaving 17 bases of the junction unmatched. The CDR3 extends over 17 amino acids. Germline CDR1 is SGHVS and CDR2 is FQNEAQ.